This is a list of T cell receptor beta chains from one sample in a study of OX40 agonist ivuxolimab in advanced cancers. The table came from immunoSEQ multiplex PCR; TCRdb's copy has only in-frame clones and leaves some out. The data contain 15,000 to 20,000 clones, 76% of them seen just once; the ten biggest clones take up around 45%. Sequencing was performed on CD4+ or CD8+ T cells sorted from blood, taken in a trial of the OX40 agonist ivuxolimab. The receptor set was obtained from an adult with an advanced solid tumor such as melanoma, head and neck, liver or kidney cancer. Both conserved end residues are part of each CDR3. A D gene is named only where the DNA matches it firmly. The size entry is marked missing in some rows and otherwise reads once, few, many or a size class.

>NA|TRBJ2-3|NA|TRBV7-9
TGTGCCAGCAGCTCGACCGACGGAGCTAGCACAGATACGCAGTATTTT
CASSSTDGASTDTQYF
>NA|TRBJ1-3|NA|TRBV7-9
TGTGCCAGCAGCCCTAGGGGCAGGGGAGGCGCTGGAAACACCATATATTTT
CASSPRGRGGAGNTIYF
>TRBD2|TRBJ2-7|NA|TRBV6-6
TGTGCCAGCAGTTACTCGGCTAGCGGGGGCTACGAGCAGTACTTC
CASSYSASGGYEQYF
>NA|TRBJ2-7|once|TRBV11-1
TGTGCCAGCAGCTTCCGGGGGGCTTCCTACGAGCAGTACTTC
CASSFRGASYEQYF
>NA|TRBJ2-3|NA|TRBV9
TGTGCCAGCAGCGTACGCGACACAGATACGCAGTATTTT
CASSVRDTDTQYF
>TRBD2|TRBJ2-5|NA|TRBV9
TGTGCCAGCCTATTCAGGACTAGCGGGAGGGGACTTAGGACCCAGTACTTC
CASLFRTSGRGLRTQYF
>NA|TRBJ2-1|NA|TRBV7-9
TGTGCCAGCAGGTCTTGGGATTACAATGAGCAGTTCTTC
CASRSWDYNEQFF
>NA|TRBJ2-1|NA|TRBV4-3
TGCGCCAGCAGCCAAGATCAGGGGTCCTTCTATGAGCAGTTCTTC
CASSQDQGSFYEQFF
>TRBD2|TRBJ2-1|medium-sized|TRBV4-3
TGCGCCAGCAGCCAAGATCCAAGCGGGGGGGCGGAGGAGCAGTTCTTC
CASSQDPSGGAEEQFF
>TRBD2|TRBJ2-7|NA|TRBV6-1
TGTGCCAGCAGTTCCCTGGGGGGGATCTCCTACGAGCAGTACTTC
CASSSLGGISYEQYF
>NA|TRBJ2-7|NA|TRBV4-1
TGCGCCAGCAGCCAAGAGTGGCACAGTTCCTACGAGCAGTACTTC
CASSQEWHSSYEQYF